This T cell receptor beta chain was sequenced in a study of graft-versus-host responses after intestinal transplantation. Study results and caveats: Circulating GvH clones peaking coincided with falling HvG clones soon after transplant.

TCRdb's copy holds only in-frame clones and misses some; the assay was immunoSEQ multiplex PCR. The sample lists roughly 51,000 clones; 89% were seen once. The CDR3 contains 15 residues. Details on this clone: The antigen is not known.

This clonotype was obtained from a human donor who was the organ donor for an intestinal transplant. The rearrangement joins TRBV21-1 to TRBJ2-7; the D call in the table, TRBD1, was not verified against the DNA. TRBV21-1 is a pseudogene segment. The starting material was unstimulated CD4+ T cells sorted from spleen or lymph node cells, obtained before transplant. CDR3 protein: CASSKYLGQGYEQYF. The CDR3 DNA reads as TGTGCCAGCAGCAAATACCTCGGACAGGGTTACGAGCAGTACTTC.